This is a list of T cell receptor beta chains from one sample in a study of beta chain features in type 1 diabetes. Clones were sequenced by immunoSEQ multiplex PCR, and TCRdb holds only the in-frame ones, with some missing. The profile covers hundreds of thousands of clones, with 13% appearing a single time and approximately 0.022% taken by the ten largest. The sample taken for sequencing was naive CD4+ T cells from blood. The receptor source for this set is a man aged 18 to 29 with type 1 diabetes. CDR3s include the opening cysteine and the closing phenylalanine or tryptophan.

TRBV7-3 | CASSSPRGKGTGELFF
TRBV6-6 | CASTGQGAFNEQYF
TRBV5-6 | CASSLSQGQETQYF
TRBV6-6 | CASSYLAGRGFF
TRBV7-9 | CASSSIGNTHYYGYTF
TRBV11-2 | CASSLQVVSGYTF
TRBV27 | CASSLIGGYEQYF
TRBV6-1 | CASSEQGTGNTEAFF
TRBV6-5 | CASSHPPGEGTEAFF
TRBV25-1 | CASSDGGARGYTF
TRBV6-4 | CASSQPKRMGYTF
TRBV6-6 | CASSGSRTGVGEQYF
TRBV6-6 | CASGRSTDTQYF
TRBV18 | CASSPPPGTSYEQYF
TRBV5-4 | CASSLKWGSSGANVLTF
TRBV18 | CASSPGQGGYNEQFF
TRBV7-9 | CASSLDPLPLHF
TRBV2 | CLKSAGPPHSGANVLTF
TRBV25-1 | CASRGGPNQPQHF
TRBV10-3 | CAISAGGVTQETQYF
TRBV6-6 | CASSYDWSGNTIYF
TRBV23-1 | CASSPTVGGGAEKLFF
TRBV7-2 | CASSSGSSTDTQYF
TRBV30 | CAWSWGGSSGNTIYF
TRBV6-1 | CASSQNRGAKLFF
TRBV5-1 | CASSPGEITDTQYF
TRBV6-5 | CATTDRESLAEAFF
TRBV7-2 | CASSQSAGLPTEGYTF
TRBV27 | CASSLRAPGDTQYF
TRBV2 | CASSSERSGANVLTF
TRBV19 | CASKEEAGGLGQPQHF
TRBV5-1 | CASSSLAGPRDTQYF
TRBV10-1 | CASSESGQGNTIYF
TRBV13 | CASSPGGDEYEQYF
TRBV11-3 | CASSLVPSETQYF
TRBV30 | CAWSVALDRGRETQYF
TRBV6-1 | CASSEAAGMIRGPQNIQYF
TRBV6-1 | CASSEVPGSYGYTF
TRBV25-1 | CASSESRKGAFF
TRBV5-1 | CASSLRDGSREQYF
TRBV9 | CASSVGTGQTNYGYTF
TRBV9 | CASSVWGTLDLYGYTF
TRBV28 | CASTPRGLNTEAFF
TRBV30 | CAWRSGQVRNQPQHF
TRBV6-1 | CASSGRGPGANVLTF
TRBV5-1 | CASSSQGGQVVGGYTF
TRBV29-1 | CSVSGQGQETQYF
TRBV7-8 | CASSLGSLSETYNEQFF
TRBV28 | CASSLTRKETQYF
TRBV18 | CASSPGGRKFSTDTQYF
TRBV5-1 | CASSLEVQTEAFF
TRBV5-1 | CASSLDTPSYNEQFF